The clone carrying this T cell receptor beta chain was counted ten times or more. Its antigen is not known. This entry comes from a study of T cells after yellow fever vaccination. Overall study context: In the case of low-cell-number fractions, SMART-Seq v4 Ultra Low Input was used for preparation.

Study-level results: High-abundance clonotypes from the bulk population could contaminate FACS-sorted repertoires. The secondary response peaked faster, at day 5 versus 15, but was weaker.

5'RACE template switching generated TCR cDNA, adding a universal primer site and UMIs. Via MiXCR, TCRdb re-called the 5' RACE reads, giving one row per CDR3 protein. The sample consists of 150,000 to 200,000 distinct CDR3 sequences, approximately 6.2% of them appearing once. The TCR originated in a man aged 18 to 30 who received the YFV17D yellow fever vaccine. The sequencing used CD4+ T cells sorted from PBMCs, collected on the day of the first yellow fever vaccination.

Written as DNA, the CDR3 is TGTGCCAGCAGCTTGGATCAGGGTCTTTATACGCAGTATTTT. Translating it yields CASSLDQGLYTQYF. The rearrangement joins TRBV7-2 to TRBJ2-3, with D possibly being TRBD1 (5 bases). CDR3 length: 14 residues. V lost 3 bases to trimming and J lost 7 bases, with 14 bases between them. The germline gives CDR1 SGHTA, CDR2 FQGNSA.